The 12 T cell receptor beta chains below come from one sample, sequenced in a study of blood T cell repertoires in COVID-19. Data came from immunoSEQ multiplex PCR; TCRdb stores just in-frame clones and leaves some out. The repertoire holds 200,000 to 300,000 clones, approximately 86% seen once, with 3.3% in the top ten. The sample was PBMCs or T cells enriched from blood (not recorded which). The source of these receptors is a middle-aged woman with acute COVID-19.

The genes are TRBV6-5 and TRBJ1-1; the D is unclear. V was clipped by 6 bases and J by 3 bases, with 5 bases between them. From germline, CDR1 is MNHEY and CDR2 SVGAGI. The CDR3 runs 11 residues. In DNA, the CDR3 is TGTGCCAGCAGGAGGGACACTGAAGCTTTCTTT. Its protein product is CASRRDTEAFF.

This clone was detected many times. J is TRBJ2-7 and V is TRBV12-3 or TRBV12-4; TRBD1 might be the D (5 bases). V lost 6 bases, J lost 3 bases, and 12 bases lay in between. The CDR3 is 13 residues long. CDR3 DNA sequence: TGTGCCAGCAGCCGACAGAATCACTACGAGCAGTACTTC. As protein: CASSRQNHYEQYF.

The genes are TRBV9 and TRBJ2-3; tentatively, D is TRBD2 (6 bases). Trimming took 4 bases from V and 2 from J, leaving 20 bases between them. The CDR3 runs 17 residues. Germline loops: CDR1 SGDLS, CDR2 YYNGEE. The CDR3 DNA reads TGTGCCAGCAGCACGCGGGACCGTCTAACCCCCACAGATACGCAGTATTTT. Protein sequence: CASSTRDRLTPTDTQYF.

CDR3 DNA sequence: TGTGCCAGCAGCTTAGAGCTAGCGGGAGGGCCAGATACGCAGTATTTT. It yields the protein CASSLELAGGPDTQYF. The chain joins TRBV11-3 to TRBJ2-3; 12 bases are shared with TRBD2. The V gene's germline CDR1 is SGHNT and CDR2 YENEEA. This CDR3 contains 16 residues. Trimming at V came to 0 bases and at J to 4 bases, leaving 2 bases not matched to a gene.

Comment on this clone: One junction end disagrees with the germline gene, perhaps due to a read error. The gene calls are TRBV27 and TRBJ2-3, with no clear D. This CDR3 has 17 residues. Per the germline V gene, CDR1 is MNHEY and CDR2 is SMNVEV (reference sequence). The CDR3 here is CASSSPSERFSIDTQYF. CDR3 in DNA: TGTGCCAGCAGTTCCCCTTCGGAGAGGTTCAGCATAGATACGCAGTATTTT.

The V gene is TRBV5-6, the J gene TRBJ1-4; weak D call: TRBD1 (5 bases). V was pared by 3 bases and J by 4 bases, with 13 bases between. The CDR3 has 15 amino acids. CDR1 is SGHDT and CDR2 is YYEEEE in the germline V gene. The CDR3 DNA reads as TGTGCCAGCAGCTATTCCGACAGAATTAATGAAAAACTGTTTTTT. This codes for CASSYSDRINEKLFF.

This clone was observed a single time. The chain couples TRBV5-6 to TRBJ2-3, with 14 bases fitting TRBD2. Trimming removed 5 bases from V and 2 bases from J; junction bases left unmatched: 10. Germline V gives CDR1 SGHDT, CDR2 YYEEEE. CDR3 length: 18 amino acids. CDR3 DNA sequence: TGTGCCAGCAGACCGGGACTAGCGGGAGATCCGATCACAGATACGCAGTATTTT. This codes for CASRPGLAGDPITDTQYF. Based on the CDR3 plus reference TRBV5-6 and TRBJ2-3, the full variable domain is DAGVTQSPTHLIKTRGQQVTLRCSPKSGHDTVSWYQQALGQGPQFIFQYYEEEERQRGNFPDRFSGHQFPNYSSELNVNALLLGDSALYLCASRPGLAGDPITDTQYFGPGTRLTVL.

This chain connects TRBV9 to TRBJ2-2; 13 nucleotides agree with TRBD2. CDR1 SGDLS and CDR2 YYNGEE come from the germline V gene. This CDR3 has 19 amino acids. With 3 bases clipped from V and 3 bases from J, the junction kept 11 bases outside the gene matches. Written as DNA, the CDR3 is TGTGCCAGCAGCGGGGGCCCCACTAGCGGGAGGGCCCACACCGGGGAGCTGTTTTTT. It translates to CASSGGPTSGRAHTGELFF.

This chain connects TRBV3-1 (or the pseudogene TRBV3-2) to TRBJ2-7, with D tentatively TRBD1 (5 bases). CDR1 and CDR2 from the germline V gene are LGHDT and YNNKEL (reference sequence). The CDR3 spans 14 residues. V was cut by 0 bases and J by 5 bases, with 11 bases left in between. The CDR3 reads CASSQEQDRNEQYF. The CDR3 DNA reads TGTGCCAGCAGCCAAGAACAGGATCGGAACGAGCAGTACTTC.

CDR3 DNA sequence: TGTGCCAGCTCGGGGGCGGGAGGGCTCGGTGAGACCCAGTACTTC. Translated, it gives CASSGAGGLGETQYF. The chain combines TRBV7-8 with TRBJ2-5; 9 bases are shared with TRBD2. The CDR3 is 15 residues long. Germline V gene data show CDR1 as SGHVS and CDR2 as FQNEAQ. V lost 8 bases to trimming and J lost 5 bases; unmatched junction nucleotides: 12.

Only one count was recorded for this clone. The J gene is TRBJ2-1, the V gene TRBV28, with 9 bases lining up with TRBD2. Germline loops: CDR1 MDHEN, CDR2 SYDVKM. V lost 5 bases and J lost 15; bases outside the gene matches: 11. The CDR3 is 13 amino acids. The chain's CDR3 is CASSTPGTSSLFF. The CDR3 DNA reads as TGTGCCAGCAGTACCCCCGGGACTAGCAGTCTGTTCTTC.

This chain connects TRBV6-5 to TRBJ2-7, with 7 nucleotides matching TRBD1. The CDR3 has 14 amino acids. V shed 4 bases and J 3 bases; nucleotides not matched to a gene: 6. The germline V gene encodes CDR1 MNHEY and CDR2 SVGAGI. The DNA for the CDR3 is TGTGCCAGCAGTTTACAGGGGAACCACTACGAGCAGTACTTC. Protein sequence: CASSLQGNHYEQYF.